This T cell receptor (beta chain) stems from a study of shared clonotypes between healthy human individuals. Overall study findings and caveats: Sampling covered nothing but blood. Tissue TCR repertoires likely differ from those found in blood.

This CDR3 spans 13 amino acids. Germline V lookup: CDR1 SGHVS, CDR2 FQNEAQ. V was clipped by 4 bases and J by 2 bases, with 9 bases between them. The repertoire was sequenced with immunoSEQ multiplex PCR; TCRdb's copy has only in-frame clones and lacks some. The sample records roughly 1.5 million clones, approximately 98% being singletons. This clone has only one observation. The target antigen is unknown. Those who donated, Caucasian adults without exception, all lived in Nashville, Tennessee. The chain carries TRBV7-8 and TRBJ2-7; D is unclear. Sequencing used naive CD4+ T cells sorted from blood. Described subset: CD45RA+ positively selected. This TCR was sampled from a man aged 25-45 years in good health. The CDR3 DNA is TGTGCCAGCAGCTCAGGAAGGACCTACGAGCAGTACTTC. Protein: CASSSGRTYEQYF.